This TCR beta chain emerged from a study of tumor and adjacent non-tumor tissue in lung cancer. Overall study context: Stage I to III disease affected over nine men and 5 women aged about 31 to 80. Study results and caveats: Shorter survival was associated with higher TCR diversity in tumors.

No cell sorting was done before RNA was extracted from the tissue. The normal lung tissue was taken more than 3 cm from the tumor edge. The CDR3 sequence is 14 residues long. Germline V lookup: CDR1 SGHVS, CDR2 FQNEAQ. The library came from three nested PCR rounds adapted from ARM-PCR protocols. One entry per CDR3 protein, called by TCRdb with MiXCR from the multiplex PCR reads. The repertoire holds over 100,000 distinct CDR3 sequences, with roughly three fifths as singletons. Of note for this clonotype: Its antigen is still unknown. One end of the junction varies from germline; a read error may be responsible.

This receptor was taken from a man in his sixties with non-small cell lung cancer. The J gene is TRBJ1-1, the V gene TRBV7-8; D ambiguous. The source material was distant non-tumor lung tissue. As DNA, the CDR3 is TGTGCCAGCAGCTTGGACGGACGAATCACTGAAGCCTTCTTT. Translating gives CASSLDGRITEAFF.